This T cell receptor (beta chain) was observed in a study of OX40 agonist ivuxolimab in advanced cancers. Whole-study context: Every patient in dose escalation had hepatocellular carcinoma, melanoma, renal cell or head and neck cancer. Whole-study findings and limits: On average, a greater number of expanded clones characterised CD8+ T cells relative to CD4+.

In the case of this clone: Its antigen remains unidentified.

Generated by immunoSEQ multiplex PCR, the TCRdb table keeps only in-frame clones and is missing some. The table has more than 95,000 clones, approximately 90% seen once. Autoimmune disease history or systemic immunosuppression meant exclusion. Trimming at V came to 4 bases and at J to 8 bases, leaving 15 bases not matched to a gene. This CDR3 comprises 17 residues. Germline CDR1 is ENHRY and CDR2 is SYGVKD. The specimen was CD4+ or CD8+ T cells sorted from blood, collected in a trial of the OX40 agonist ivuxolimab. The chain has TRBV10-3 and TRBJ2-3, with TRBD2 matching 10 bases. The sequence came from an adult with an advanced solid tumor such as melanoma, head and neck, liver or kidney cancer. The CDR3 DNA follows: TGTGCCATCAGTGTAGACAATCCTAGCGGGAGAGGAAGTACGCAGTATTTT. It codes for CAISVDNPSGRGSTQYF.